Sequencing of this T cell receptor beta chain was carried out in a study of PD-1 blockade in classical Hodgkin lymphoma (dated by TCRdb to 2020 to 2021). About the study as a whole: To define a peripheral blood immune signature of response to PD-1 blockade in classical Hodgkin lymphoma, the study combined TCR beta sequencing with CyTOF.

This sample's time point label indicates: newly diagnosed, previously untreated cHL patient sample. To serve as a comparison group for the relapsed/refractory trial patients, PBMCs were sequenced from patients with newly diagnosed, previously untreated classical Hodgkin lymphoma. Peripheral blood was collected in 8 mL Vacutainer Cell Preparation Tubes, from which PBMCs were isolated by centrifugation and then cryopreserved. The CDR3 contains 14 residues, cysteine and phenylalanine counted. Only the CDR3 DNA is retained, 42 bases long and in frame from the first base. Deletion took 1 base off V and 2 bases off J, with a span of 6 bases between the germline ends. Sequences LNHDA (CDR1) and SQIVND (CDR2) are obtained from the germline V gene (reference sequence). The study at large found these results: The study was limited to a single clinical trial cohort, and causes of repertoire differences, possibly disease activity or prior therapy, remained undefined. Baseline TCR diversity was reported as lower in newly diagnosed patients than in healthy donors, and lower still in relapsed/refractory patients.

Genomic DNA was isolated using the Qiagen DNeasy kit from unsorted PBMCs as well as from negatively selected CD4+ and CD8+ fractions. Using primers that anneal to V and J segments, immunoSEQ multiplex PCR amplified the TCR beta CDR3 regions. A synthetic immune receptor repertoire was used to minimize amplification bias, and any residual bias was removed computationally once sequencing was done. Under the source paper's analysis protocol: Repertoire diversity was quantified as the Shannon entropy index using custom Python scripts. The unsorted, CD4+ and CD8+ repertoires were each analyzed separately, with the exception of combined analyses, where CD4+ and CD8+ sequences were merged in silico. TCRdb stores this immuneACCESS table with in-frame sequences only. Part of the clones is absent; in the studies checked, under half of the shortfall reflects unresolved V genes, and no reason is known for the rest. The DNA gave D and trimming, while V, J and clone size come from that table. This sample gives roughly 68,000 clones in total; over 90% of them show up just once. More than 2% of the sample rests with the top ten.

Comment on this clone: The antigen it binds to is not known. The record has no base qualities; no much larger clone is one base away.

The sample was peripheral blood mononuclear cells (PBMCs). This clonotype was obtained from a human donor with classical Hodgkin lymphoma. Recombination connected TRBV19 to TRBJ1-3; the D gene cannot be named for sure. The sequenced DNA is TGTGCCAGTAGTATAGCCCCAGCTGGAAACACCATATATTTT. Its protein product is CASSIAPAGNTIYF.